The sequence of this T cell receptor (beta chain) was determined in a study of tumor-infiltrating lymphocytes in oesophageal squamous cell carcinoma. TCRdb processed the PCR reads anew with MiXCR; each CDR3 protein has one entry. The table lists 9,500 or so distinct CDR3 sequences, approximately 50% of them singletons. The CDR3 is 19 residues long. From germline, CDR1 is SEHNR and CDR2 FQNEAQ (reference sequence). Trimming at V came to 2 bases and at J to 7 bases, leaving 17 bases not matched to a gene. In its sample, this clonotype was seen many times. The TCR originated in a female donor with esophageal squamous cell carcinoma. The sample taken for sequencing was esophageal tumor tissue. The chain combines TRBV7-9 with TRBJ1-6, with TRBD1 matching 7 bases. CDR3 coding DNA: TGTGCCAGCAGCTTACCAGGGGGACAGAGTCAACCATTCAATTCACCCCTCCACTTT. Translation gives CASSLPGGQSQPFNSPLHF.